The rows below give T cell receptor beta chains drawn from one sample of a study of blood T cell repertoires in COVID-19. The repertoire was sequenced with immunoSEQ multiplex PCR; TCRdb's copy has only in-frame clones and lacks some. The sample yields 200,000 or so clones, 60% to 80% seen once. The material sequenced was peripheral blood. The source of these receptors is a man in his 60s with active or convalescent COVID-19. Both conserved end residues are part of each CDR3. D genes are given only for firm matches. Rows give clone size only sometimes, using once, few, many, or a class for an expanded clone.

j_call,v_call,d_call,clone_size,cdr3_nt,cdr3_aa
TRBJ2-5,TRBV4-3,NA,NA,TGCGCCAGCAGCCAAGGTACCGGGTTAGCCCTTGGTTTGACCCAGTACTTC,CASSQGTGLALGLTQYF
TRBJ2-5,TRBV18,NA,NA,TGTGCCAGCTCACCAGGCAGACAAGAGACCCAGTACTTC,CASSPGRQETQYF
TRBJ2-7,TRBV5-6,TRBD1,NA,TGTGCCAGCAGCCTGGGACAGGACTCCTACGAGCAGTACTTC,CASSLGQDSYEQYF
TRBJ1-5,TRBV5-8,NA,NA,TGTGCCAGCAGCTTGGCCGGGGTGCCTCAGCCCCAGCATTTT,CASSLAGVPQPQHF
TRBJ1-5,TRBV9,TRBD1,NA,TGTGCCAGCAGCGTAGGGGGACAGGGGCTTATGGAGCCCCAGCATTTT,CASSVGGQGLMEPQHF
TRBJ2-1,TRBV24-1,NA,NA,TGTGCCACCAGTGGTTACAGCTCCTACAATGAGCAGTTCTTC,CATSGYSSYNEQFF
TRBJ2-7,TRBV7-3,NA,NA,TGTGCCAGCAGCTCTCCGGGACTGGGGGGAACCGAGCAGTACTTC,CASSSPGLGGTEQYF
TRBJ1-6,TRBV6-6,NA,NA,TGTGCCAGCAGTTACCAGAAAAATAATTCACCCCTCCACTTT,CASSYQKNNSPLHF
TRBJ2-5,TRBV28,TRBD2,NA,TGTGCCAGCAGTTTAGGGGCCAGCGGGAGCCGGGAGACCCAGTACTTC,CASSLGASGSRETQYF
TRBJ2-7,TRBV6-4,NA,NA,TGTGCCATCTCACGCCGGGGTTCCTACGAGCAGTACTTC,CAISRRGSYEQYF
TRBJ1-1,TRBV6-5,NA,few,TGTGCCAGCAGTCGCGGAATGAACACTGAAGCTTTCTTT,CASSRGMNTEAFF
TRBJ2-6,TRBV7-8,NA,NA,TGTGCCAGCAGCCCCCTCGGAAGAAAAAACTCTGGGGCCAACGTCCTGATTTTC,CASSPLGRKNSGANVLIF
TRBJ2-7,TRBV4-3,NA,NA,TGCGCCAGCAGCCTTAGAGCCTCAAGCTCCTACGAGCAGTACTTC,CASSLRASSSYEQYF
TRBJ1-2,TRBV5-4,TRBD1,many,TGTGCCAGCAGCTCGGGGACAGCACATTTAGCCTATGGCTACACCTTC,CASSSGTAHLAYGYTF
TRBJ2-7,TRBV5-8,TRBD1,NA,TGTGCCAGCAGCCCACCCCGCCGACAGGGGGCCCTCGAGCAGTACTTC,CASSPPRRQGALEQYF
TRBJ1-3,TRBV7-8,NA,NA,TGTGCCAGCAGCTTAGGACAGTTGAACTCTGGAAACACCATATATTTT,CASSLGQLNSGNTIYF
TRBJ2-3,TRBV10-3,NA,once,TGTGCCATCAGTGAGTCGAGCGTCCGCGGCACAGATACGCAGTATTTT,CAISESSVRGTDTQYF
TRBJ1-4,TRBV27,NA,NA,TGTGCCAGCAGTTATGACGCGCCAGGGATAGGAAAACTGTTTTTT,CASSYDAPGIGKLFF
TRBJ1-5,TRBV7-9,TRBD1,once,TGTGCCAGCAGCCCTAGACTCGGACAGGGCGATCAGCCCCAGCATTTT,CASSPRLGQGDQPQHF
TRBJ2-1,TRBV3-1/TRBV3-2,NA,NA,TGTGCCAGCAGCCAAGTCGGGAGAAACAATGAGCAGTTCTTC,CASSQVGRNNEQFF
TRBJ2-3,TRBV12-3/TRBV12-4,NA,NA,TGTGCCAGCAGTTATGGACGGGGTGAGACGCAGTATTTT,CASSYGRGETQYF
TRBJ2-5,TRBV14,NA,NA,TGTGCCAGCAGCCTTCACCGGGTAGAAACCCAGTACTTC,CASSLHRVETQYF
TRBJ2-7,TRBV28,TRBD2,NA,TGTGCCAGCAGTAAGCTAGCGGGAGCTTACGAGCAGTACTTC,CASSKLAGAYEQYF
TRBJ1-6,TRBV6-5,NA,many,TGTGCCAGCCCTAGGGGAGGGAAGAGTAATTCACCCCTCCACTTT,CASPRGGKSNSPLHF
TRBJ2-7,TRBV28,NA,NA,TGTGCCAGCAGTTACAGGGACGAGCAGTACTTC,CASSYRDEQYF
TRBJ2-7,TRBV18,NA,NA,TGTGCCAGTATCCCAGTTCGGGGGTCCTACGAGCAGTACTTC,CASIPVRGSYEQYF
TRBJ2-3,TRBV5-6,TRBD1,NA,TGTGCCAGCAGCTTGAGCCGGGACAGGGTCGGAAGAGATACGCAGTATTTT,CASSLSRDRVGRDTQYF
TRBJ1-2,TRBV5-4,TRBD1,NA,TGTGCCAGCAGCGGGACAGGGGACTATGGCTACACCTTC,CASSGTGDYGYTF
TRBJ2-1,TRBV29-1,TRBD1,NA,TGCAGCGGGGGACAGGGAGATAAGAAGGAGCAGTTCTTC,CSGGQGDKKEQFF
TRBJ1-2,TRBV11-2,NA,once,TGTGCCAGCAGCTTTACAGGGTCGCGTGGCTACACCTTC,CASSFTGSRGYTF
TRBJ2-1,TRBV7-3,NA,NA,TGTGCCAGCAGCTTAACGAGGGACATTTACAATGAGCAGTTCTTC,CASSLTRDIYNEQFF
TRBJ2-2,TRBV6-5,TRBD1,few,TGTGCCAGCAGGGGACAGCTTTGGAACACCGGGGAGCTGTTTTTT,CASRGQLWNTGELFF
TRBJ2-7,TRBV11-2,TRBD1,NA,TGTGCCAGCAGCTATAGCCTTGGACAGGGCGCCTACGAGCAGTACTTC,CASSYSLGQGAYEQYF
TRBJ1-3,TRBV5-1,NA,NA,TGCGCCAGCAGCTCCGGGGACACCATATATTTT,CASSSGDTIYF
TRBJ2-5,TRBV27,TRBD2,NA,TGTGCCAGCAGTCGGGGAGGGGTACTAGCGGGGGTACCGACCCAGTACTTC,CASSRGGVLAGVPTQYF
TRBJ2-3,TRBV29-1,TRBD2,NA,TGCAGCGTGCCCGGGGCAGGGAGGGCTAGCACAGATACGCAGTATTTT,CSVPGAGRASTDTQYF
TRBJ1-6,TRBV7-9,NA,NA,TGTGCCAGCAGCAGGTCCTCGGGGTCACCCCTCCACTTT,CASSRSSGSPLHF
TRBJ2-2,TRBV4-1,NA,NA,TGCGCCAGCAGCCCAGGGGTGGGGCGCCCCGGGGAGCTGTTTTTT,CASSPGVGRPGELFF
TRBJ2-5,TRBV29-1,NA,NA,TGCAGCGTTGACAGTGGCTCCCAAGAGACCCAGTACTTC,CSVDSGSQETQYF
TRBJ2-3,TRBV30,NA,NA,TGTGCCGTCGAACGGACAAGCACAGATACGCAGTATTTT,CAVERTSTDTQYF
TRBJ2-2,TRBV10-3,NA,NA,TGTGATCCGGTAGAATCGACCGGGGAGCTGTTTTTT,CDPVESTGELFF
TRBJ2-1,TRBV4-3,TRBD2,few,TGCGCCAGCAGCTCACGGACTAGCGGGAGTATCTCCTACAATGAGCAGTTCTTC,CASSSRTSGSISYNEQFF
TRBJ2-1,TRBV2,TRBD1,NA,TGTGCCAGCTCCCCGGCCGGGACAGATGACAATGAGCAGTTCTTC,CASSPAGTDDNEQFF
TRBJ2-3,TRBV10-3,NA,NA,TGTGCCATCAGTGAGTCGGGTCGGGGTAAAGATACGCAGTATTTT,CAISESGRGKDTQYF
TRBJ2-1,TRBV29-1,NA,NA,TGCAGCGTTGGCCTTAGGAGTGCCAACAATGAGCAGTTCTTC,CSVGLRSANNEQFF
TRBJ2-7,TRBV2,TRBD2,NA,TGTGCCAGCAGCTTTACTAGCGGGAGTTCGTACGAGCAGTACTTC,CASSFTSGSSYEQYF
TRBJ2-3,TRBV5-5,NA,NA,TGTGCCAGCAGCTCCCCACAGGGCACCACAGATACGCAGTATTTT,CASSSPQGTTDTQYF
TRBJ2-5,TRBV5-1,NA,NA,TGCGCCAGCAGCTTGTTGGTGGGGGCCCCGGGCCAGTACTTC,CASSLLVGAPGQYF
TRBJ2-1,TRBV11-2,TRBD2,NA,TGTGCCAGCAACCGCGGACTAGCCTACAATGAGCAGTTCTTC,CASNRGLAYNEQFF
TRBJ2-1,TRBV10-3,TRBD2,NA,TGTGCCAGCGCGGGACTAGCGGACAATGAGCAGTTCTTC,CASAGLADNEQFF
TRBJ2-2,TRBV9,TRBD2,NA,TGTGCCAGCAGCGTAGTAACTAGCGGGAACACCGGGGAGCTGTTTTTT,CASSVVTSGNTGELFF
TRBJ2-1,TRBV19,NA,NA,TGTGCCAGTAGTCCTCACACTAGGAATGAGCAGTTCTTC,CASSPHTRNEQFF
TRBJ2-7,TRBV27,NA,few,TGTGCCAGCAGTTTACGGTCCTACGAGCAGTACTTC,CASSLRSYEQYF
TRBJ2-5,TRBV5-1,TRBD1,NA,TGCGCCAGCAGCGTAGGACAGGAAGAGACCCAGTACTTC,CASSVGQEETQYF